This T cell receptor beta chain was sequenced for a study of blood T cell repertoires in COVID-19 (TCRdb year 2020). Context from the whole study: The collaborator samples originated in the United States, Italy and Spain and spanned the acute and convalescent phases of COVID-19. Nearly every sample came with metadata listing a de-identified subject ID, COVID-19 status, age in years and sex. Where available, HLA class I and class II types were taken from metadata supplied by the sample provider and were not determined by assay-based typing. The samples were drawn from the first 160 participants of the ongoing ImmuneRACE study and from 1,254 subjects provided by 6 global collaborators. The prospective study material was composed of cDNA or gDNA derived from T cells, B-cell-depleted T cells, or PBMCs. Deeply sampled blood TCRbeta repertoires from subjects exposed to, actively infected with, or recovered from COVID-19 were included in the dataset. The repertoires were released in a freely available public database meant as a resource for research on the immune response to SARS-CoV-2. Study-wide conclusions, independent of this receptor: The amount of clinical and demographic metadata varied by source and participant and was provided uncurated.

Participants in the prospective study were aged 18 to 89 years, lived in 20 to 25 United States geographic areas, and enrolled through a virtual design. To assign participants to cohorts, the prospective study relied on clinical history that participants themselves reported in a screening survey and a study questionnaire. Exposed participants had been in contact with someone with a PCR-confirmed or clinician-diagnosed COVID-19 case within 2 weeks of study entry. Mobile phlebotomists in the prospective study collected whole blood, serum and a nasopharyngeal or oropharyngeal swab from every participant. Over a roughly two-month period, participants in the prospective study had the option of providing additional blood draws and questionnaires. Prospective study blood samples were shipped either frozen or at room temperature before DNA extraction. The count of this clone is one. Its antigen remains undetermined. Within one base of it there is no much larger clone, and no base qualities were kept.

The germline V gene (reference sequence) provides CDR1 MNHNY and CDR2 SVGAGI. The germline ends are 16 bases apart after V is trimmed by 8 bases and J by 5 bases. The CDR3 contains 14 residues, cysteine and phenylalanine counted. Only CDR3 DNA is held: 42 bases, read in frame from base 1. TCRbeta CDR3 regions were amplified from genomic DNA by means of the immunoSEQ Assay, a bias-controlled multiplex PCR. Concerning the study's data processing: The number of nucleated cells in each sample was estimated from the amplification of reference gene primers within the assay. To quantify the absolute abundance of each unique TCRbeta CDR3 rearrangement, sequence reads were collapsed and filtered. For each sample, productive Simpson clonality was calculated as the square root of Simpson's diversity index over productive rearrangements. TCRdb took over this immuneACCESS table, retaining in-frame rearrangements with V and J assigned. Such tables are incomplete; in checked studies, under half of the missing clones stem from an unresolved V gene, and the remainder is unexplained. The V and J calls and clone size are taken from that table; D and trimming were inferred from the DNA. In all, the sample holds 230,000 or so clones, and roughly 84% of those were seen once. The top ten clonotypes cover 6.6% of the sample.

The receptor chain draws on TRBV6-6 and TRBJ2-1, with TRBD1 perhaps the D gene, on 6 matching bases. The TCR comes from a woman aged 50 to 60 who had been exposed to COVID-19. The sample consisted of PBMCs or T cells enriched from blood (not recorded which). The CDR3 region has the sequence CASSPRGRDNEQFF. The bases read TGTGCCAGCTCCCCCAGGGGTCGCGACAATGAGCAGTTCTTC.